This T cell receptor beta chain was sequenced during a study of shared clonotypes between healthy human individuals. Study-wide background: Three plates each covered CD4 naive and memory; CD8 naive two, CD8 memory one.

Replicate sorted-subset PCRs were loaded with 150 to 250 ng DNA, 30,000 to 35,000 T cell genomes. Authors' analysis steps: For the immunoSEQ data, sequences were junction-only without quality scores, so filtering differed. The repertoire was sequenced with immunoSEQ multiplex PCR; TCRdb's copy has only in-frame clones and lacks some. The D gene and trimming were derived from the DNA, and the V and J assignments and clone size from that table. The sample shows about 680,000 clones, under 80% of them seen only once. Trimming shortened V by 5 bases and J by 2 bases, and 7 bases separated the two germline ends. Looked up from germline, CDR1 is MDHEN and CDR2 is SYDVKM. CDR3 length equals 13 residues. This clone turned up a few times.

The source material was memory CD4+ T cells sorted from blood. Subset given: CD45RA-negative fraction. The sequence was obtained from a woman aged 25-40 years in good health. The chain combines TRBV28 with TRBJ1-3; D ambiguous. The CDR3: CASSGKPGNTIYF. The CDR3 DNA sequence: TGTGCCAGCAGTGGGAAGCCTGGAAACACCATATATTTT.